This TCR beta chain is from a study of cytomegalovirus exposure and HLA in healthy donors. This CDR3 is built from 13 residues. Per germline, CDR1 SQVTM and CDR2 ANQGSEA. J gave up 8 bases and V 7 bases, and 14 bases lay outside the gene matches. Vbeta (60) and Jbeta (13) primers were used in the PCR. Generated by immunoSEQ multiplex PCR, the TCRdb table keeps only in-frame clones and is missing some. The table has about 150,000 clones, 60% to 80% seen once. This sequence originates from a woman aged 25 to 39 in good health and CMV-seronegative. The sequencing input was PBMCs. The rearrangement uses TRBV29-1 and TRBJ2-7; TRBD2 matches at 7 bases. The CDR3 bases are TGCAGCGCCTCCCCGGGGGGAAATAGCAAGCAGTACTTC. Protein product: CSASPGGNSKQYF.